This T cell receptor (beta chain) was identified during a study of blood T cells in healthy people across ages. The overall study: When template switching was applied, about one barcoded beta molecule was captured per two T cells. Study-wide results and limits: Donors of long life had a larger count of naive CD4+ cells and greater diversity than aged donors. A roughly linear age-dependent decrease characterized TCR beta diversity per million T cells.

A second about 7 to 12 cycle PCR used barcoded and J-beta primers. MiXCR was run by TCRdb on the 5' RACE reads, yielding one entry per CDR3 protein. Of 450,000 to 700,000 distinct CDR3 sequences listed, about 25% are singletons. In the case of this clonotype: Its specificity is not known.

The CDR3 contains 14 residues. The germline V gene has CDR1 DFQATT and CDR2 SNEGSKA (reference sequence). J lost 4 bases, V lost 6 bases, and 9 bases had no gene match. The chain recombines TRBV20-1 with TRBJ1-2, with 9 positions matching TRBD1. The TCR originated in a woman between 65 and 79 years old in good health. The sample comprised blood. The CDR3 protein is CSAGRPGQGYGYTF. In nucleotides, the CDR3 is TGCAGTGCAGGTCGCCCGGGACAGGGCTATGGCTACACCTTC.